The present TCR beta chain was sequenced within a study of blood T cell repertoires in COVID-19 (dated by TCRdb to the early 2020s). About the study as a whole: Collaborator samples came from the United States, Italy and Spain and covered acute and convalescent phases of COVID-19. Where HLA class I and class II types were available, the types were taken from metadata supplied by the sample provider, not from assay-based typing. The material from the prospective study consisted of cDNA or gDNA derived from T cells, B-cell-depleted T cells, or PBMCs. Sample metadata almost always included a de-identified subject ID, COVID-19 status, age in years and sex. The dataset comprised deeply sampled blood TCRbeta repertoires from subjects exposed to, actively infected with, or recovered from COVID-19. Samples came from the ongoing ImmuneRACE study (first 160 participants) plus 1,254 subjects from 6 global collaborators. The repertoires were made available in a free public database intended to serve as a resource for research on the immune response to SARS-CoV-2.

TCRbeta CDR3 regions were amplified from genomic DNA using the immunoSEQ Assay, a bias-controlled multiplex PCR. The study's processing was this. Within the assay, amplification of reference gene primers was used to estimate how many nucleated cells each sample contained. To quantify the absolute abundance of each unique TCRbeta CDR3 rearrangement, sequence reads were collapsed and filtered. For each sample, productive Simpson clonality was calculated by taking the square root of Simpson's diversity index across productive rearrangements. The immuneACCESS repertoire file appears here via TCRdb, limited to in-frame rearrangements. These files lack a portion of the clones; in checked studies, under half of the deficit traces to unresolved V genes, and the cause of the others is not known. D and trimming were read from the DNA, whereas the V and J calls and clone size are those reported in that table. The sample profile shows 350,000 to 400,000 clones; about 89% of them were found once. About 3% of the sample belongs to the ten largest clones.

What the study reported, not specific to this receptor: Clinical and demographic metadata were provided uncurated, with the amount varying by source and participant.

As for this clone: Which antigen it targets is not known. Base qualities were left out, and no much larger clone turns up one base away.

One collaborating source in Seattle enrolled patients during active infection and followed them longitudinally through the course of disease. Whole blood was collected in K2EDTA tubes by collaborating institutions according to the institutions' own protocols. For TCRbeta analysis, collaborator samples were shipped as frozen whole blood, as isolated PBMCs, or as DNA extracted from either sample type. The CDR3 has 12 amino acids, counting the end cysteine and phenylalanine. Of all the DNA, just the CDR3 is kept, 36 bases in frame from base 1. Sequences MNHEY (CDR1) and SVGAGI (CDR2) are obtained from the germline V gene. V lost 6 bases and J lost 7 bases; the stretch between them is 10 bases long.

The receptor chain draws on TRBV6-5 and TRBJ1-3; TRBD1 might be the D gene, on 6 matching bases. The sequence was obtained from a woman aged 25 to 45 with COVID-19, enrolled during active disease. Sample: peripheral blood. The nucleotides read TGTGCCAGCAGGGACAGCCCCAACACCATATATTTT. Its protein product is CASRDSPNTIYF.